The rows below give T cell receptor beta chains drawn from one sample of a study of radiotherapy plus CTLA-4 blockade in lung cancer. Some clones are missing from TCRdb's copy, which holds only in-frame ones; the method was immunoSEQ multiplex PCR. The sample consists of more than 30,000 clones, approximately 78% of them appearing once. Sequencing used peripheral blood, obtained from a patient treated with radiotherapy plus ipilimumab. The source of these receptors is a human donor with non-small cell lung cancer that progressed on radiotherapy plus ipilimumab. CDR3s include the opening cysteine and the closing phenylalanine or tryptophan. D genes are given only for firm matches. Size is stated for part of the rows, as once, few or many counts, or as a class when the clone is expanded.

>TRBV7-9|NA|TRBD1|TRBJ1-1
TGTGCCAGCAGCCCTGACAGGGTGGGAACTGAAGCTTTCTTT
CASSPDRVGTEAFF
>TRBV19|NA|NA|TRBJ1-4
TGTGCCAGTAGTATTGTGGTAGCTAATGAAAAACTGTTTTTT
CASSIVVANEKLFF
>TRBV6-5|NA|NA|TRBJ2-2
TGTGCCAGCCGGCGCGGGGCAAACACCGGGGAGCTGTTTTTT
CASRRGANTGELFF
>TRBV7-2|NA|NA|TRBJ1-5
TGTGCCAGCAGCAAAGGATGGGGGCTCGGGAGCAATCAGCCCCAGCATTTT
CASSKGWGLGSNQPQHF
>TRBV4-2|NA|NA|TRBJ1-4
TGTGCCAGCAGCCAAGATCCGGGAAGTAATGAAAAACTGTTTTTT
CASSQDPGSNEKLFF
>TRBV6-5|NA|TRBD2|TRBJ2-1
TGTGCCAGCAGACCCAGGGGACTAGCGGGGAATGAGCAGTTCTTC
CASRPRGLAGNEQFF
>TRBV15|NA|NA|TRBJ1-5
TGTGCCACCAGCAGAGATCCCCGCCCCGGGGGCAATCAGCCCCAGCATTTT
CATSRDPRPGGNQPQHF
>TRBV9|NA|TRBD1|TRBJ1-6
TGTGCCAGCAGCGTAGACAGGGGCCCTTCACCCCTCCACTTT
CASSVDRGPSPLHF
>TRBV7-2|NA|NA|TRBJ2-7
TGTGCCAGCAGCTTAGACAGGACAGCCTACGAGCAGTACTTC
CASSLDRTAYEQYF
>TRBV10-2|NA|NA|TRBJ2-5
TGCGCCAGCAGTGGGACTCTTGGGGAGACCCAGTACTTC
CASSGTLGETQYF
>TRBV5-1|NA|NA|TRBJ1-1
TGCGCCAGCAGCTTGGCGACAGACCTGGGGGGGGCTTTCTTT
CASSLATDLGGAFF
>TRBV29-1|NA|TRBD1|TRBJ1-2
TGCAGCGTTTGGGACAGAAGTTATGGCTACACCTTC
CSVWDRSYGYTF
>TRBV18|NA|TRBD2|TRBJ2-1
TGTGCCAGCTCATCATACCCGGGACTAGCGGGCACGAGCTCCTACAATGAGCAGTTCTTC
CASSSYPGLAGTSSYNEQFF
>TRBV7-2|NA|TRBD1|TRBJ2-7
TGTGCCAGCAGCATCCGGGACAGGGGTCACGAGCAGTACTTC
CASSIRDRGHEQYF
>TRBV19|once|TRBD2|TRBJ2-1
TGTGCCTCGGAACATGGACTAGCAGCCAATGAGCAGTTCTTC
CASEHGLAANEQFF
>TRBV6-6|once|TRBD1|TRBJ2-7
TGTGCCAGCAGTCCCGGGACAGCCTCCTACGAGCAGTACTTC
CASSPGTASYEQYF
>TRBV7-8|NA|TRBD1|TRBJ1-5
TGTGCCAGCAGCTTATCAGCACAGGGGGCCATTAGCAATCAGCCCCAGCATTTT
CASSLSAQGAISNQPQHF
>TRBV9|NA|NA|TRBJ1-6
TGTGCCAGCAGCGTTACGGACAGCTATTCACCCCTCCACTTT
CASSVTDSYSPLHF
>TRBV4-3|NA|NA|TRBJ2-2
TGCGCCAGCAGCCAAGATTGGAGTAACACCGGGGAGCTGTTTTTT
CASSQDWSNTGELFF
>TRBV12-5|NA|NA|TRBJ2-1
TGTGCTAGTGGTTCCCCCGGGGGTTCCTACAATGAGCAGTTCTTC
CASGSPGGSYNEQFF
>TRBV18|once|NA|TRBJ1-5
TGTGCCAGCTCCTGGCAGTACAATCAGCCCCAGCATTTT
CASSWQYNQPQHF
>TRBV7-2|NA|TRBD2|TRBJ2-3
TGTGCCAGCAGCCCCTACAGACTAGCGGGGGGCTACACAGATACGCAGTATTTT
CASSPYRLAGGYTDTQYF
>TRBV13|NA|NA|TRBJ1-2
TGTGCCAGCAGCTTACTGGCAGGGGTTACCAATGGCTACACCTTC
CASSLLAGVTNGYTF
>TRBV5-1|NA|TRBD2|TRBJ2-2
TGCGCCAGCAGCTTGGGGACTAGCGGGGGGAAGACCGGGGAGCTGTTTTTT
CASSLGTSGGKTGELFF
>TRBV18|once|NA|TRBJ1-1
TGTGCCAGCTCACCAGGGACAAGGAACACTGAAGCTTTCTTT
CASSPGTRNTEAFF
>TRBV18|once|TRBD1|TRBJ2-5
TGTGCCAGCTCACCACTTACGGGACAGGGGATGGGAGAGACCCAGTACTTC
CASSPLTGQGMGETQYF
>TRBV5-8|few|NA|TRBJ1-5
TGTGCCAGCAGCCCAAAGGGAAGGGGGAGCAATCAGCCCCAGCATTTT
CASSPKGRGSNQPQHF
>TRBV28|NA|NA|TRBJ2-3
NA
CASSWGRGTDTQYF
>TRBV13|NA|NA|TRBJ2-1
TGTGCCAGCAGCTTAGGGTTCCCTAGCGACAATGAGCAGTTCTTC
CASSLGFPSDNEQFF
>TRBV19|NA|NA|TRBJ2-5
TGTGCCAGTAGTACCGGGAACCCGCTAGTCGCCGAGACCCAGTACTTC
CASSTGNPLVAETQYF
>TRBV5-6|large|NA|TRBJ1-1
TGTGCCAGCAGCTTGCTATTGAACACTGAAGCTTTCTTT
CASSLLLNTEAFF
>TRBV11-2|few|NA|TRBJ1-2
TGTGCCAGCAGCCAAGATAGGAGGCGAGGCTACACCTTC
CASSQDRRRGYTF
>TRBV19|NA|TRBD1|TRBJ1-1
TGTGCCAGTAGAGGACAGGGGGCGCGGAGCACTGAAGCTTTCTTT
CASRGQGARSTEAFF
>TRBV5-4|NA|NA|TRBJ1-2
TGTGCCAGCAGCCAGGGGCTCTATGGCTACACCTTC
CASSQGLYGYTF
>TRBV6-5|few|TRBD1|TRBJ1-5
TGTGCCAGCAGCCGAGGGACAGTCAATCAGCCCCAGCATTTT
CASSRGTVNQPQHF
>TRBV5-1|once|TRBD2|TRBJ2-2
TGCGCCAGCAGCTTGTCAGCTAGCGGAGCCGGGGAGCTGTTTTTT
CASSLSASGAGELFF
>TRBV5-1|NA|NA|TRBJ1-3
TGCGCCAGCAGCTTGGGGCCGGAGGTGTCCTCTGGAAACACCATATATTTT
CASSLGPEVSSGNTIYF
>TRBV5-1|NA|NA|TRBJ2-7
TGCGCCAGCAGCTTTATTCCTCGAAGCATCTCATCCTACGAGCAGTACTTC
CASSFIPRSISSYEQYF
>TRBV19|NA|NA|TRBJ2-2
TGTGCCAGTAGTATAAGCCGATGGGAGCTGTTTTTT
CASSISRWELFF
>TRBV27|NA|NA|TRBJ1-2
TGTGCCAGCAGTTTATCCAGGATCCATGGCTACACCTTC
CASSLSRIHGYTF
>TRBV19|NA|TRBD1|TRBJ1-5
TGTGCCAGTAAGGACAGGGTGGAGTACCAGCCCCAGCATTTT
CASKDRVEYQPQHF
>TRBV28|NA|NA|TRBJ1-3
TGTGCCAGCGGAACTAATACAGGCCTTGGAAACACCATATATTTT
CASGTNTGLGNTIYF
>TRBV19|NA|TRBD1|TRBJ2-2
TGTGCCAGTAGTACCACGGAATGGACAGGGGGTTCCGGGGAGCTGTTTTTT
CASSTTEWTGGSGELFF
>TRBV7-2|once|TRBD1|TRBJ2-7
TGCGCCAGCAGCTTACAGACAGGGGTGGTCTACGAGCAGTACTTC
CASSLQTGVVYEQYF
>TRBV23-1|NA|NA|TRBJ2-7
TGCGCCAGCAGTCAAAATCCCGTTTGGGCCACCTACGAGCAGTACTTC
CASSQNPVWATYEQYF
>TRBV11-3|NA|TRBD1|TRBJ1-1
TGTGCCAGCAGCTTATGGACAGGCTCTGAAGCTTTCTTT
CASSLWTGSEAFF
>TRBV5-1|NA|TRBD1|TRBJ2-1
TGCGCCAGCAGCGCACAGGGGGCCAACTACAATGAGCAGTTCTTC
CASSAQGANYNEQFF
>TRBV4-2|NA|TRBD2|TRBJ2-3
TGTGCCACCGGCTCCGGGACTAGCGGAGATACGCAGTATTTT
CATGSGTSGDTQYF
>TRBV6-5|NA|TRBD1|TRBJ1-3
TGTGCCAGCAGTTCCGAAGGAGGGGGCGAAAACACCATATATTTT
CASSSEGGGENTIYF